This T cell receptor (beta chain) was sequenced for a study of vaccination effects on CD4 cells after COVID-19. The wider study: Before sequencing, viral peptide pools were used by the ViraFEST assay to expand antigen-specific CD4+ T cells. Post-vaccine specimens arrived a median 72 days past the second dose.

In regard to this clone: Antigen unknown.

Germline V CDR1 and CDR2: SEHNR, FQNEAQ (reference sequence). V shed 4 bases and J shed 1 base, with 10 bases lying between them. The CDR3 consists of 14 residues. The method was immunoSEQ multiplex PCR; TCRdb's version includes in-frame clones alone and lacks a portion of them. The profile covers tens of thousands of clones, with around 73% appearing a single time and roughly 4.2% taken by the ten largest. Findings of the study overall: Healthy vaccine recipients' vaccine-induced clones were almost all SARS-CoV-2 mono-reactive.

Isolation of CD4+ T cells took place after 10 days of culture. Of the BNT162b2 and mRNA-1273 vaccines, participants received two doses of one or the other. Researchers swapped half the medium for IL-2 medium on both days 3 and 7. This TCR was sampled from a human donor who received a COVID-19 vaccine. The source material was CD4+ T cells from PBMCs cultured without peptide, sampled after COVID-19 vaccination. The rearrangement joins TRBV7-9 to TRBJ1-1; D is uncertain. Written as DNA, the CDR3 is TGTGCCAGCAGCTCATTAAGTGGGAACACTGAAGCTTTCTTT. This encodes CASSSLSGNTEAFF.